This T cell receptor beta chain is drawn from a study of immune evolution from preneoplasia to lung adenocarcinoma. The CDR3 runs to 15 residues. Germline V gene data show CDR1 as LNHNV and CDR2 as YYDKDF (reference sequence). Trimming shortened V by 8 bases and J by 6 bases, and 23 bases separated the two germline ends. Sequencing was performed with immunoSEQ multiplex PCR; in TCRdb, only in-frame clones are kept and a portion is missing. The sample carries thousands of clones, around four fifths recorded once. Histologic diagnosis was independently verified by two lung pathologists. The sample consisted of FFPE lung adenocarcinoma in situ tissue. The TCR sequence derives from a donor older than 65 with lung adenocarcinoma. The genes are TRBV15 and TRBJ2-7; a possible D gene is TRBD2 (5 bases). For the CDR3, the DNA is TGTGCCACCGCGCCAAGCGGCACCCTTGGACTCGAGCAGTACTTC. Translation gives CATAPSGTLGLEQYF.